The 18 T cell receptor beta chains below were found in one sample sequenced in a study of Ad26.COV2.S vaccination and SARS-CoV-2 variants. Only in-frame clones appear in the TCRdb table, and some are missing; sequencing was by immunoSEQ multiplex PCR. The sample contains about 350,000 clones, 88% of which appear only once. Indicated treatment: roughly 20 received Ad26.COV2.S at low or high dose, single or two shots; several received placebo; per-sample allocation not given. Sampling was done on day 63 after the first vaccine or placebo injection. Sequenced here: peripheral blood, sampled in a trial of Ad26.COV2.S vaccine versus placebo. These receptors originate from a person aged 18-65 years who received the Ad26.COV2.S COVID-19 vaccine or a placebo.

Note on this clone: One junction end does not reproduce the germline sequence, and a read error may be involved. The chain has TRBV3-1 (or the pseudogene TRBV3-2) and TRBJ1-1; TRBD1 aligns across 9 bases. This CDR3 comprises 12 residues. Germline CDR1 reads LGHDT; CDR2 reads YNNKEL (reference sequence). CDR3 DNA sequence: TGTGCCAGCAGCCCACGGGACAGGGACGTTAGCTTT. This encodes CASSPRDRDVSF.

Remarks on this clone: A read error may account for a junction end that differs from germline. The V gene is TRBV7-7, the J gene TRBJ2-2; D gene ambiguous. This CDR3 contains 14 residues. Germline loops: CDR1 SSHAT, CDR2 FNYEAQ (reference sequence). This CDR3 reads CASSLGVYTGELFF. CDR3 bases: TGTGCTAGCAGCTTAGGAGTTTACACCGGGGAGCTGTTTTTT.

This chain joins TRBV9 and TRBJ2-7, with no clear D. CDR1 is SGDLS, CDR2 YYNGEE, per germline. Trimming shortened V by 2 bases and J by 0 bases, and 9 bases separated the two germline ends. CDR3 length: 14 residues. The CDR3 DNA follows: TGTGCCAGCAGCGTCTCGTCTGTCTCCTACGAGCAGTACTTC. Translation gives CASSVSSVSYEQYF.

In its sample, this clone was seen a few times. The V call is TRBV7-3, the J call TRBJ1-1; a weak D match, TRBD1 (6 bases). The CDR3 length is 13 residues. Germline assignment: CDR1 SGHTA and CDR2 FQGTGA. V lost 4 bases and J 8 bases, leaving 14 bases between the germline ends. In DNA, the CDR3 is TGTGCCAGCAGCTCGTCTACCGGGACAGAAGCTTTCTTT. Protein sequence: CASSSSTGTEAFF. The complete variable domain, with remaining parts taken from reference TRBV7-3 and TRBJ1-1, reads GAGVSQTPSNKVTEKGKYVELRCDPISGHTALYWYRQSLGQGPEFLIYFQGTGAADDSGLPNDRFFAVRPEGSVSTLKIQRTERGDSAVYLCASSSSTGTEAFFGQGTRLTVV.

This chain uses TRBV27 with TRBJ2-7; no clear D. Germline V gene lookup returns CDR1 MNHEY and CDR2 SMNVEV (reference sequence). Trimming removed 8 bases from V and 7 bases from J, with 21 bases in between. The CDR3 is 14 amino acids. The CDR3 DNA follows: TGTGCCAGCCGAAAAGGGCAGATTTCGCAAGAGCAGTACTTC. It codes for CASRKGQISQEQYF.

About this clone: At one boundary the junction diverges from the germline segment, which might be a read error. The chain has TRBV4-3 and TRBJ2-3; either TRBD1 or TRBD2 may supply D (6 bases each). Per germline, CDR1 LGHNA and CDR2 YSLEER. The CDR3 extends over 16 amino acids. The CDR3 nucleotides read TGCGCCAGCAGCCAAGATTCCCCGGGGGCTACAGGTACGCAGTATTTT. Translation gives CASSQDSPGATGTQYF.

This rearrangement joins TRBV4-2 to TRBJ2-3; tentatively, D is TRBD1 (5 bases). The germline V gene has CDR1 LGHNA and CDR2 YNFKEQ. The CDR3 sequence is 13 residues long. The V and J ends lost 2 bases and 3 bases respectively, with 6 bases between them. The CDR3 region has the DNA TGTGCCAGCAGCCAACAGGGAACAGATACGCAGTATTTT. Its translation is CASSQQGTDTQYF.

The V and J genes are TRBV30 and TRBJ1-1; 7 nucleotides line up with TRBD1. CDR3 length equals 13 residues. Germline CDR1 and CDR2: GTSNPN and SVGIG (reference sequence). The V and J ends lost 0 bases and 9 bases, in that order; junction bases with no gene match: 7. The CDR3 protein is CAWSVTGSGQAFF. The CDR3 DNA is TGTGCCTGGAGTGTGACAGGGTCGGGTCAAGCTTTCTTT. The variable domain in full, with the rest retrieved from reference TRBV30 and TRBJ1-1, is SQTIHQWPATLVQPVGSPLSLECTVEGTSNPNLYWYRQAAGRGLQLLFYSVGIGQISSEVPQNLSASRPQDRQFILSSKKLLLSDSGFYLCAWSVTGSGQAFFGQGTRLTVV.

This chain connects TRBV6-5 to TRBJ1-1; D possibly corresponds to TRBD1 (5 bases). Germline V gene sequence: CDR1 MNHEY, CDR2 SVGAGI. This CDR3 is built from 14 residues. Trimming stripped 2 bases from V and 4 bases from J, with 11 bases between. Here the CDR3 reads CASSYGMGVTEAFF. The CDR3 nucleotides read TGTGCCAGCAGTTACGGGATGGGGGTCACTGAAGCTTTCTTT.

The J gene is TRBJ1-6, the V gene TRBV6-5; D is ambiguous. CDR1 and CDR2 from the germline V gene are MNHEY and SVGAGI. The length of the CDR3 is 14 residues. The V end was cut by 6 bases, the J end by 6 bases, with 12 bases between. The CDR3 spells CASSSRAVNSPLHF. The CDR3 bases are TGTGCCAGCAGCAGCCGGGCAGTTAATTCACCCCTCCACTTT.

The V call is TRBV11-2, the J call TRBJ2-3, with TRBD2 matching over 7 bases. V lost 4 bases to trimming and J lost 4 bases; unmatched junction nucleotides: 8. CDR1 and CDR2 from the germline V gene are SGHAT and FQNNGV. The length of the CDR3 is 15 residues. The CDR3 sequence: CASSSKAGLADTQYF. DNA for the CDR3: TGTGCCAGCAGCTCCAAAGCGGGACTGGCAGATACGCAGTATTTT.

V gene TRBV19 combines with J gene TRBJ1-1; no clear D gene. Between the trimmed V and J ends, which lost 8 bases and 4 bases, there was a span of 8 bases. The CDR3 covers 11 residues. Germline V gene sequence: CDR1 LNHDA, CDR2 SQIVND (reference sequence). CDR3 sequence: CASGVGTEAFF. The CDR3 nucleotides read TGTGCCAGTGGGGTCGGCACTGAAGCTTTCTTT.

The chain uses TRBV9 and TRBJ2-1; a possible D gene is TRBD1 (5 bases). V was clipped by 0 bases and J by 6 bases, with 13 bases between them. This CDR3 region has 15 residues. Germline V gene data show CDR1 as SGDLS and CDR2 as YYNGEE. The CDR3 DNA sequence: TGTGCCAGCAGCGTAGTGGAGACAGCACTCAATGAGCAGTTCTTC. As protein: CASSVVETALNEQFF.

V gene TRBV30 combines with J gene TRBJ2-1; D gene uncertain. CDR3 length equals 12 residues. The V end was cut by 5 bases, the J end by 4 bases, with 9 bases between. The germline gives CDR1 GTSNPN, CDR2 SVGIG (reference sequence). The CDR3 loop is CAWRSDYNEQFF. CDR3 sequence (DNA): TGTGCCTGGCGTTCTGATTACAATGAGCAGTTCTTC.

The CDR3 coding sequence is TGTGCCAGCAGCCAAAGGACTCTTGCCCACGAGCAGTACTTC. This codes for CASSQRTLAHEQYF. V and J are TRBV5-8 and TRBJ2-7, with D maybe TRBD2 (5 bases). This CDR3 region has 14 residues. The germline CDR1 and CDR2 sequences are SGHTS and YDEGEE. The V and J ends lost 4 bases and 5 bases respectively, with 16 bases between them.

Here the CDR3 DNA reads TGTGCTAGTGGGTCTCGGGGTCGGGGGACTGAAGCTTTCTTT. Its translation is CASGSRGRGTEAFF. This chain links TRBV12-5 with TRBJ1-1, with TRBD1 as a possible D gene (5 bases). The CDR3 totals 14 residues. Between the trimmed V and J ends, which lost 6 bases and 5 bases, there was a span of 16 bases. Germline CDR1 reads LGHNT; CDR2 reads FRNRAP.

The V gene is TRBV30, the J gene TRBJ2-7; D is undetermined. There are 13 residues in the CDR3. Germline lookup yields CDR1 GTSNPN and CDR2 SVGIG (reference sequence). V lost 2 bases and J 2 bases, leaving 10 bases between the germline ends. CDR3 sequence (DNA): TGTGCCTGGAGTACCGGGTTTACCTACGAGCAGTACTTC. Translated, it gives CAWSTGFTYEQYF.

The chain is built from TRBV3-1 (or the pseudogene TRBV3-2) and TRBJ2-1; D is uncertain. Trimming stripped 0 bases from V and 2 bases from J, with 5 bases between. CDR1 and CDR2 from the germline V gene are LGHDT and YNNKEL (reference sequence). This CDR3 region has 14 residues. The CDR3, as DNA: TGTGCCAGCAGCCAAGAGTTGGCCTACAATGAGCAGTTCTTC. As protein: CASSQELAYNEQFF.